The 9 T cell receptor beta chains presented below share a single source sample, sequenced in a study of blood T cell repertoires in COVID-19. The data were produced by immunoSEQ multiplex PCR, yet TCRdb's version contains in-frame clones alone and is incomplete. Here the sample spans 65,000 to 85,000 clones, around 86% being singletons. The sample comprised peripheral blood. Every receptor here comes from a woman aged 18-35 years with acute or convalescent COVID-19.

The chain is built from TRBV7-9 and TRBJ1-3; D gene unclear. This CDR3 spans 14 amino acids. Between the trimmed V and J ends, which lost 3 bases and 1 base, there was a span of 7 bases. Germline lookup yields CDR1 SEHNR and CDR2 FQNEAQ (reference sequence). The CDR3 here is CASSFLQSGNTIYF. In DNA, the CDR3 is TGTGCCAGCAGCTTTTTGCAGTCTGGAAACACCATATATTTT.

The DNA of the CDR3 is TGTGCCAGTAGTATATTTTTACCGGGACAGGGGGTCTCGGCCAAAAACATTCAGTACTTC. It translates to CASSIFLPGQGVSAKNIQYF. The J gene is TRBJ2-4, the V gene TRBV19, with TRBD1 matching over 11 bases. This CDR3 has 20 residues. J was trimmed by 1 base and V by 2 bases; bases with no gene match: 13. The V gene's germline CDR1 is LNHDA and CDR2 SQIVND (reference sequence).

The chain employs TRBV30 and TRBJ2-7, with TRBD1 matching over 7 bases. The J segment lost 1 base and the V segment lost 0 bases, leaving 6 bases of the junction unmatched. Germline CDR1 reads GTSNPN; CDR2 reads SVGIG (reference sequence). There are 15 residues in the CDR3. The chain's CDR3 is CAWSVTTGMSYEQYF. CDR3 bases: TGTGCCTGGAGTGTAACGACAGGGATGTCCTACGAGCAGTACTTC.

The chain employs TRBV5-1 and TRBJ1-2, with 8 bases aligning to TRBD1. This CDR3 contains 17 residues. Germline V CDR1 and CDR2: SGHRS, YFSETQ. V lost 4 bases and J lost 6; bases outside the gene matches: 17. CDR3 in amino acids: CASSIGQGDLGYDGYTF. CDR3 DNA: TGCGCCAGCAGCATCGGACAGGGAGACTTAGGGTACGATGGCTACACCTTC.

This chain joins TRBV30 and TRBJ1-1, with 9 nucleotides matching TRBD1. The CDR3 loop spans 14 amino acids. CDR1 is GTSNPN and CDR2 is SVGIG in the germline V gene (reference sequence). V shed 2 bases and J 11 bases; nucleotides not matched to a gene: 12. CDR3 coding DNA: TGTGCCTGGAGTACTACAGGGGGCATCGCCTCGGCTTTCTTT. It translates to CAWSTTGGIASAFF.

This clone has just one count. The gene calls are TRBV7-9 and TRBJ1-2, with TRBD1 identical over 9 bases. Germline CDR1 is SEHNR and CDR2 is FQNEAQ (reference sequence). The CDR3 has 16 amino acids. V lost 7 bases, J lost 5 bases, and 14 bases stayed unmatched. CDR3 region: CASTPGQGFSRYGYTF. CDR3 DNA sequence: TGTGCCAGCACCCCGGGACAGGGTTTTTCGAGATATGGCTACACCTTC.

This clone was observed a handful of times. This chain uses TRBV6-1 with TRBJ1-4; perhaps TRBD1 as D (6 bases). The CDR3 covers 15 residues. V lost 0 bases and J lost 7, with 12 bases in between. Germline V gene data show CDR1 as MNHNS and CDR2 as SASEGT. CDR3 region: CASSEALQGTEKLFF. In DNA, the CDR3 is TGTGCCAGCAGTGAAGCGCTGCAGGGGACTGAAAAACTGTTTTTT.

The rearrangement links TRBV7-9 to TRBJ1-2; D remains unclear. Deletions cut 1 base from V and 7 bases from J, with 13 bases between. The CDR3 has 14 residues. The germline V gene has CDR1 SEHNR and CDR2 FQNEAQ (reference sequence). DNA of the CDR3: TGTGCCAGCAGCTTAGTCCCCGGGTTGGGTGGCTACACCTTC. This encodes CASSLVPGLGGYTF.

The CDR3 DNA reads as TGTGCCAGCAGCCAAGACCCCCCGGGACAGGGACCAACTAATGAAAAACTGTTTTTT. Encoded protein: CASSQDPPGQGPTNEKLFF. The gene calls are TRBV4-2 and TRBJ1-4; the match to TRBD1 covers 9 bases. CDR1 and CDR2 from the germline V gene are LGHNA and YNFKEQ. The CDR3 extends over 19 amino acids. With 0 bases clipped from V and 0 bases from J, the junction kept 8 bases outside the gene matches.